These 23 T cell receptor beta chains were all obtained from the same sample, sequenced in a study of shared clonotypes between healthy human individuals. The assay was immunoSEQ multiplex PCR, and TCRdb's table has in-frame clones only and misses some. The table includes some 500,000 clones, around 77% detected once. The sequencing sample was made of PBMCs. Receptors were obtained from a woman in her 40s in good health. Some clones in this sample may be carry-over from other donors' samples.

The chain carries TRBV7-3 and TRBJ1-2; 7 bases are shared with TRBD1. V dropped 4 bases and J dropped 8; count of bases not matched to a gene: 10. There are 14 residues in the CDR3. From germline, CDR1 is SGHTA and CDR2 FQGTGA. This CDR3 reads CASSSGGTEVGYTF. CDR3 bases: TGTGCCAGCAGCTCAGGTGGGACAGAGGTCGGCTACACCTTC.

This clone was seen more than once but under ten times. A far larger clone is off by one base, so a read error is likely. CDR3 loop: CGAERVTEAFF. CDR3 in DNA: TGCGGCGCTGAAAGGGTAACTGAAGCTTTCTTT. The rearrangement links TRBV29-1 to TRBJ1-1; D gene unclear. CDR3 length equals 11 residues. Germline CDR1 reads SQVTM; CDR2 reads ANQGSEA.

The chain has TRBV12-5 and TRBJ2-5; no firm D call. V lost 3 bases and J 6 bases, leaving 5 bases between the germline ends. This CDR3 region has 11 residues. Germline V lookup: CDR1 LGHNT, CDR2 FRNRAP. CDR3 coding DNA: TGTGCTAGTGGTTTTCGGAAGACCCAGTACTTC. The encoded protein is CASGFRKTQYF.

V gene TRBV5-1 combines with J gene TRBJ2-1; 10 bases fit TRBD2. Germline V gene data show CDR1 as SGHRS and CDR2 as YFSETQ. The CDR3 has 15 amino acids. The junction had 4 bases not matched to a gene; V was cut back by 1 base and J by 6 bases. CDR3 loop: CASSLLQREGNEQFF. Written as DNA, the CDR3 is TGCGCCAGCAGCTTGCTCCAGCGGGAGGGCAATGAGCAGTTCTTC.

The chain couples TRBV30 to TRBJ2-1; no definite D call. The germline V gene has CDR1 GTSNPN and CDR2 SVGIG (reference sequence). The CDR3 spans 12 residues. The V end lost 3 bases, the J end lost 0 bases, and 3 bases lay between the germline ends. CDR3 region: CAWRDSYNEQFF. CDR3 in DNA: TGTGCCTGGAGAGACTCCTACAATGAGCAGTTCTTC.

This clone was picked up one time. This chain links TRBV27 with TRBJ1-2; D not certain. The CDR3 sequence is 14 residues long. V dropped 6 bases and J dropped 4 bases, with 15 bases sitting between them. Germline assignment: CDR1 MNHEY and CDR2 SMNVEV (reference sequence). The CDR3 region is CASRPLGSVYGYTF. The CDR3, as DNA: TGTGCCAGCAGGCCCTTGGGCAGTGTCTATGGCTACACCTTC.

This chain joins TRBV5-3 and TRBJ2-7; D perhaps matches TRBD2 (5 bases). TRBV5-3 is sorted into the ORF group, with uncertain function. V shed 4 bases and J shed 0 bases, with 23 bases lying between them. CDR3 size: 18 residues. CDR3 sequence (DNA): TGTGCCAGAAGCGGTGGGCACTTGAGGGAGTCGTTCTCCTACGAGCAGTACTTC. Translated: CARSGGHLRESFSYEQYF.

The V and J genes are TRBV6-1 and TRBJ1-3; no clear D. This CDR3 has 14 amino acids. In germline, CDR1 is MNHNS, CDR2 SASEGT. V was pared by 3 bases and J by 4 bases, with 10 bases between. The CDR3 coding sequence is TGTGCCAGCAGTGAGAGGAATCGCGGAAACACCATATATTTT. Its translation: CASSERNRGNTIYF.

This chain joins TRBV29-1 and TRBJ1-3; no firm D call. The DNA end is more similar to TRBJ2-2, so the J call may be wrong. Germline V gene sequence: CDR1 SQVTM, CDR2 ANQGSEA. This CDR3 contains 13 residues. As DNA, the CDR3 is TGCAGCGTTGACGGGCGGAACACCGGGGAGCTGTTTTTT. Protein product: CSVDGRNTGELFF.

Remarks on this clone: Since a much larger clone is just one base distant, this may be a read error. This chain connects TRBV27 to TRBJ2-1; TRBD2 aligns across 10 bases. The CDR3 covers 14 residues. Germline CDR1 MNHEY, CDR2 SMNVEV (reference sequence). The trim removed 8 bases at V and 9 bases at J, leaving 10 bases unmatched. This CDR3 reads CASGPGLAIGEQFF. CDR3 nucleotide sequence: TGTGCCAGCGGGCCGGGACTAGCGATTGGTGAGCAGTTCTTC.

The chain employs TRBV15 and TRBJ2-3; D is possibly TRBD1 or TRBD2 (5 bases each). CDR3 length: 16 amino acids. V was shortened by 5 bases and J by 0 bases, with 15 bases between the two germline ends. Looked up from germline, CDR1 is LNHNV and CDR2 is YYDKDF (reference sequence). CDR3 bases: TGTGCCACCAGCCCCGGCCGGGGCGATAGCACAGATACGCAGTATTTT. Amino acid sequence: CATSPGRGDSTDTQYF.

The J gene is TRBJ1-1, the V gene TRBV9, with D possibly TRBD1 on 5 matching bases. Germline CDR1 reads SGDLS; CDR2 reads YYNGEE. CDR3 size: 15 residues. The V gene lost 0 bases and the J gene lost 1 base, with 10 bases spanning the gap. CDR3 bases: TGTGCCAGCAGCGTAGCCACGGGGCCGAACACTGAAGCTTTCTTT. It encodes CASSVATGPNTEAFF.

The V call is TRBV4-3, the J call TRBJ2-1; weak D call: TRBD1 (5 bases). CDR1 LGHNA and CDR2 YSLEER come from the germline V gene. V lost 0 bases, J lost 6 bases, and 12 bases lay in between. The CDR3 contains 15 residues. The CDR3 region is CASSQDPRQGNEQFF. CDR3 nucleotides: TGCGCCAGCAGCCAAGACCCCAGGCAGGGCAATGAGCAGTTCTTC.

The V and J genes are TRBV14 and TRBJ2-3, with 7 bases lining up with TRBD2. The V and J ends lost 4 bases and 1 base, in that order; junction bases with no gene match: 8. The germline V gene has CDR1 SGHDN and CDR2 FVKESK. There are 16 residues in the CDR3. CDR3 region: CASSPGGGHGTDTQYF. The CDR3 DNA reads TGTGCCAGCAGCCCCGGGGGAGGGCACGGCACAGATACGCAGTATTTT.

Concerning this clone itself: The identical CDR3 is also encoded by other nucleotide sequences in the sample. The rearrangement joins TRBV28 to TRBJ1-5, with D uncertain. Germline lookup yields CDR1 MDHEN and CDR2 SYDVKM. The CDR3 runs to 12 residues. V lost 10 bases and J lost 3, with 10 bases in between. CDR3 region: CATQGPNQPQHF. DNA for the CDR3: TGTGCCACCCAAGGACCCAATCAGCCCCAGCATTTT.

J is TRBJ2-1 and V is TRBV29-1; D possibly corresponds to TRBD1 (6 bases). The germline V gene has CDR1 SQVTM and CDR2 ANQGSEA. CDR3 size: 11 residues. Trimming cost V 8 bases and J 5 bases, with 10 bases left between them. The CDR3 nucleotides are TGCAGCACAGGGAGAAACAATGAGCAGTTCTTC. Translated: CSTGRNNEQFF.

CDR3 region: CAWSGSGRTTEAFF. CDR3 in DNA: TGTGCCTGGAGTGGGTCAGGGCGGACCACTGAAGCTTTCTTT. The chain recombines TRBV30 with TRBJ1-1; possibly TRBD1 for D (5 bases). V lost 1 base to trimming and J lost 4 bases, with 13 bases between them. In germline, CDR1 is GTSNPN, CDR2 SVGIG (reference sequence). This CDR3 has 14 residues.

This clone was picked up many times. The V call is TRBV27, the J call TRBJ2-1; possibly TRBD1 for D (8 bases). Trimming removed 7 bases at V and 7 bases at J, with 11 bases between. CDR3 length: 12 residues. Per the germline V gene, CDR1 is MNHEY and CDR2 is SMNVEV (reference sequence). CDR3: CASKQGGNEQFF. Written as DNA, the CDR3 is TGTGCCAGCAAACAGGGGGGGAATGAGCAGTTCTTC.

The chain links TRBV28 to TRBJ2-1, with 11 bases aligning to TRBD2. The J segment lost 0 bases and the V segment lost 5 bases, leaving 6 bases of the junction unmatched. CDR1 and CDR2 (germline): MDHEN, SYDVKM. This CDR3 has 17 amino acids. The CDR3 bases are TGTGCCAGCAGTGCTCCGGGACTAGCGGACTCCTACAATGAGCAGTTCTTC. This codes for CASSAPGLADSYNEQFF.

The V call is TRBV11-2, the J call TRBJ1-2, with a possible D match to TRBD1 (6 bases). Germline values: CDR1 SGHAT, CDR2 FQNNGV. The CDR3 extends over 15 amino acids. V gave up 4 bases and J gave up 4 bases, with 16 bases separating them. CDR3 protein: CASSSNTGLGYGYTF. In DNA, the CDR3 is TGTGCCAGCAGCTCTAACACAGGGCTGGGCTATGGCTACACCTTC. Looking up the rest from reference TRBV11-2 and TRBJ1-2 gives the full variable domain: EAGVAQSPRYKIIEKRQSVAFWCNPISGHATLYWYQQILGQGPKLLIQFQNNGVVDDSQLPKDRFSAERLKGVDSTLKIQPAKLEDSAVYLCASSSNTGLGYGYTFGSGTRLTVV.

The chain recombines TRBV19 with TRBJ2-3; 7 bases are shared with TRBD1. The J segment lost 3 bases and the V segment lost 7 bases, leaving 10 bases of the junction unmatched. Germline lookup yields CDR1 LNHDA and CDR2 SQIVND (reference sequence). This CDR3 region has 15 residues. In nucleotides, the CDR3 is TGTGCCAGTACCCTTCGACAGGGTCTAACAGATACGCAGTATTTT. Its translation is CASTLRQGLTDTQYF.

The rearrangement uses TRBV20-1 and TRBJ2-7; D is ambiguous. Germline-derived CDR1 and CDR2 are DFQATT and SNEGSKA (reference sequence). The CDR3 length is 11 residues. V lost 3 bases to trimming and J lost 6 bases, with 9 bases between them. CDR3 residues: CSASRSIEQYF. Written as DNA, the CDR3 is TGCAGTGCTAGCAGGTCTATCGAGCAGTACTTC.

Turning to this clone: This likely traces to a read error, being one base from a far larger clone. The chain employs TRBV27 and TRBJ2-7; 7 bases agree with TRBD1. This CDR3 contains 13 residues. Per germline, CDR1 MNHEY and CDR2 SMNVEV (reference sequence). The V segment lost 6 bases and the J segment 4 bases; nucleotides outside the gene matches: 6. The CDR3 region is CASRGTAQYEQYF. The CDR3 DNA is TGTGCCAGCAGGGGGACAGCGCAATACGAGCAGTACTTC.